A selection of T cell receptor beta chains follows, all from one sample in a study of CD8+ T cells in alopecia areata. The method was immunoSEQ multiplex PCR; TCRdb's version includes in-frame clones alone and lacks a portion of them. The data show 110,000 to 150,000 clones, approximately 60% seen once. Specimen: CD8+ T cells sorted from blood. These receptors originate from a human donor in good health. CDR3s include the opening cysteine and the closing phenylalanine or tryptophan. The D gene is left open where the match is weak.

CDR3 DNA: TGTGCCATCCAAACCGCTGCCGAGCCCTACGAGCAGTACTTC
CDR3 protein: CAIQTAAEPYEQYF
J gene: TRBJ2-7
V gene: TRBV2
D gene: .
CDR3 length: 14

CDR3 DNA: TGTGCCAGCAGCGACCCCAGGGACCTCGAAGCTTTCTTT
CDR3 protein: CASSDPRDLEAFF
J gene: TRBJ1-1
V gene: TRBV7-9
D gene: .
CDR3 length: 13

CDR3 DNA: TGCAGCGTTGAAGATCTTGGGTACGAGCAGTACTTC
CDR3 protein: CSVEDLGYEQYF
J gene: TRBJ2-7
V gene: TRBV29-1
D gene: .
CDR3 length: 12

CDR3 DNA: TGTGCCAGCAGCGTAGGGGACTTGAGCTCCTACAATGAGCAGTTCTTC
CDR3 protein: CASSVGDLSSYNEQFF
J gene: TRBJ2-1
V gene: TRBV9
D gene: .
CDR3 length: 16

CDR3 DNA: TGTGCCAGCAGCTTAGGACCCGAGCAGTTCTTC
CDR3 protein: CASSLGPEQFF
J gene: TRBJ2-1
V gene: TRBV7-9
D gene: .
CDR3 length: 11

CDR3 DNA: TGCAGTGCCGACAACTACAATGAGCAGTTCTTC
CDR3 protein: CSADNYNEQFF
J gene: TRBJ2-1
V gene: TRBV20-1
D gene: .
CDR3 length: 11

CDR3 DNA: TGTGCCAGCAGCACTAGCTCCCATGAGCAGTTCTTC
CDR3 protein: CASSTSSHEQFF
J gene: TRBJ2-1
V gene: TRBV9
D gene: .
CDR3 length: 12

CDR3 DNA: TGCAGCGTTGAAGATCCTAGCGGGTACTCCTACGAGCAGTACTTC
CDR3 protein: CSVEDPSGYSYEQYF
J gene: TRBJ2-7
V gene: TRBV29-1
D gene: TRBD2
CDR3 length: 15

CDR3 DNA: TGCGCCAGCAGCCAAGGGCCCCCAGCGGGAGTGGCAGATACGCAGTATTTT
CDR3 protein: CASSQGPPAGVADTQYF
J gene: TRBJ2-3
V gene: TRBV4-1
D gene: TRBD2
CDR3 length: 17

CDR3 DNA: TGTGCCAGCAGTGATGTTGGTAGCGGATTCAATGAGCAGTTCTTC
CDR3 protein: CASSDVGSGFNEQFF
J gene: TRBJ2-1
V gene: TRBV2
D gene: .
CDR3 length: 15